A single sample is the source of the 10 T cell receptor beta chains below, sequenced in a study of shared clonotypes between healthy human individuals. Generated by immunoSEQ multiplex PCR, the TCRdb table keeps only in-frame clones and is missing some. The sample has hundreds of thousands of clones; roughly 79% are singletons. The specimen sequenced was PBMCs. Every receptor here comes from a woman in her 40s in good health. Some clones in this sample may be carry-over from other donors' samples.

The V gene is TRBV28, the J gene TRBJ2-7; TRBD2 might be the D (6 bases). Germline assignment: CDR1 MDHEN and CDR2 SYDVKM. The V gene lost 5 bases and the J gene lost 6 bases, with 11 bases spanning the gap. This CDR3 contains 12 residues. This CDR3 reads CASSRGGTEQYF. CDR3 coding DNA: TGTGCCAGCAGTCGTGGGGGGACCGAGCAGTACTTC.

The chain is built from TRBV7-8 and TRBJ2-2; no clear D gene. This CDR3 comprises 14 residues. V was pared by 4 bases and J by 2 bases, with 8 bases between. From germline, CDR1 is SGHVS and CDR2 FQNEAQ. CDR3: CASSSTLNTGELFF. The CDR3 DNA follows: TGTGCCAGCAGCTCCACCCTTAACACCGGGGAGCTGTTTTTT.

The rearrangement links TRBV19 to TRBJ2-3, with 9 bases identical to TRBD1. The CDR3 length is 17 residues. The germline V gene encodes CDR1 LNHDA and CDR2 SQIVND (reference sequence). The V gene end was trimmed by 2 bases and the J gene end by 3 bases; junction bases not matched to a gene: 9. The CDR3 DNA is TGTGCCAGTAGTATAATTCCGGGACAGGGAGGGACAGATACGCAGTATTTT. Protein sequence: CASSIIPGQGGTDTQYF.

The chain uses TRBV5-1 and TRBJ2-2, with D unresolved. Germline values: CDR1 SGHRS, CDR2 YFSETQ. The V end lost 2 bases, the J end lost 0 bases, and 11 bases lay between the germline ends. The CDR3 covers 16 residues. The CDR3 reads CASSLGPTTNTGELFF. The DNA for the CDR3 is TGCGCCAGCAGCTTAGGACCCACTACGAACACCGGGGAGCTGTTTTTT.

In regard to this clone: A far bigger clonotype differs at one base, so this is likely a read error. The sample holds other DNA sequences that translate to the same CDR3. V is TRBV15 and J is TRBJ2-5; no clear D gene. The J call is uncertain, as TRBJ2-7 better fits the DNA end. The germline V gene encodes CDR1 LNHNV and CDR2 YYDKDF (reference sequence). CDR3 size: 12 residues. The CDR3 DNA is TGTGCCACCAGCAGAGACGAGGACGAGCAGTACTTC. It translates to CATSRDEDEQYF.

V gene TRBV6-1 combines with J gene TRBJ2-7; no clear D. The CDR3 has 12 amino acids. Germline assignment: CDR1 MNHNS and CDR2 SASEGT. Trimming cost V 6 bases and J 7 bases, with 13 bases left between them. CDR3 residues: CASSPGAREQYF. CDR3 DNA: TGTGCCAGCAGCCCCGGCGCGAGGGAGCAGTACTTC.

This clone was seen just once. V usage is TRBV5-1 and J usage is TRBJ2-3; 12 bases map to TRBD2. After removal of 4 bases from V and 2 bases from J, the junction contained 5 bases not matched to a gene. The CDR3 is 16 residues long. Germline-derived CDR1 and CDR2 are SGHRS and YFSETQ. For the CDR3, the DNA is TGCGCCAGCAGCCTGACTAGCGGGAGTGTCACAGATACGCAGTATTTT. This codes for CASSLTSGSVTDTQYF. Full variable domain (remainder filled in from reference TRBV5-1 and TRBJ2-3): KAGVTQTPRYLIKTRGQQVTLSCSPISGHRSVSWYQQTPGQGLQFLFEYFSETQRNKGNFPGRFSGRQFSNSRSEMNVSTLELGDSALYLCASSLTSGSVTDTQYFGPGTRLTVL.

The chain couples TRBV19 to TRBJ2-4; TRBD1 matches at 7 bases. Germline V lookup: CDR1 LNHDA, CDR2 SQIVND (reference sequence). The CDR3 spans 13 residues. V was pared by 5 bases and J by 16 bases, with 14 bases of the junction left unmatched. This CDR3 is CASSVAGTASYYF. The CDR3 DNA reads as TGTGCCAGTAGTGTGGCCGGGACAGCGAGTTACTACTTC.

This sequence joins TRBV7-8 and TRBJ2-7, with D perhaps TRBD1 (5 bases). Trimming took off 1 base at V and 4 bases at J, with 14 bases between the two ends. The length of the CDR3 is 15 residues. The germline CDR1 and CDR2 sequences are SGHVS and FQNEAQ. Here the CDR3 reads CASSLVLTEPYEQYF. The CDR3 nucleotides are TGTGCCAGCAGCTTAGTTTTGACAGAACCATACGAGCAGTACTTC.

This clone occurred many times. This same CDR3 is encoded by further DNA sequences in the sample. The rearrangement links TRBV28 to TRBJ1-5; D unresolved. Per the germline V gene, CDR1 is MDHEN and CDR2 is SYDVKM. With 6 bases removed from V and 0 bases from J, the gap between germline ends came to 12 bases. The CDR3 totals 15 residues. The chain's CDR3 is CASSTWADSNQPQHF. CDR3 nucleotides: TGTGCCAGCAGCACTTGGGCAGATAGCAATCAGCCCCAGCATTTT.